There are many counts of the clone carrying this T cell receptor (beta chain). This sample is drawn from a study of T cells in Graves' hyperthyroidism and ophthalmopathy. This CDR3 is 13 amino acids long. With 4 bases removed from V and 4 bases from J, the gap between germline ends came to 11 bases. CDR1 and CDR2 (germline): SGDLS, YYNGEE. The TCR beta CDR3 regions underwent amplification using RNA transcripts as the source. HTBI primers drove first-round RT-PCR of the TCR CDR3. From the multiplex PCR reads, TCRdb called clonotypes with MiXCR, one entry per CDR3 protein. This table has hundreds of thousands of distinct CDR3 sequences, 38% appearing once.

This chain links TRBV9 with TRBJ1-1; no reliable D call. The source of this sequence is a man aged 18 to 35 with Graves' hyperthyroidism. Material for sequencing was blood. As DNA, the CDR3 is TGTGCCAGCAGCTTAAACTCGGCCACTGAAGCTTTCTTT. Protein product: CASSLNSATEAFF. The full variable domain, in which reference TRBV9 and TRBJ1-1 provide the parts outside the CDR3, is DSGVTQTPKHLITATGQRVTLRCSPRSGDLSVYWYQQSLDQGLQFLIQYYNGEERAKGNILERFSAQQFPDLHSELNLSSLELGDSALYFCASSLNSATEAFFGQGTRLTVV.